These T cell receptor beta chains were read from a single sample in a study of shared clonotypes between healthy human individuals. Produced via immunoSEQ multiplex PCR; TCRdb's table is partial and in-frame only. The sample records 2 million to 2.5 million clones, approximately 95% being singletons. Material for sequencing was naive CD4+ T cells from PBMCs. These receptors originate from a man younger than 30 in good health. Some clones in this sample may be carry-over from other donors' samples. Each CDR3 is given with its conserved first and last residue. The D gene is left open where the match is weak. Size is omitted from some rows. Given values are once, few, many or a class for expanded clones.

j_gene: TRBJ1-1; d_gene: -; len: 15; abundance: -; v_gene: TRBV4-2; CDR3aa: CASSEPGTRNTEAFF; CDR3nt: TGTGCCAGCAGCGAACCCGGGACACGGAACACTGAAGCTTTCTTT
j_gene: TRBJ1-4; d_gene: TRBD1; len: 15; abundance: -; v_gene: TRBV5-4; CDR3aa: CASSIPGQGHEKLFF; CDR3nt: TGTGCCAGCAGCATCCCGGGACAGGGTCATGAAAAACTGTTTTTT
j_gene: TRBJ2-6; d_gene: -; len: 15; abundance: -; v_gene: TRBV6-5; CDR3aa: CASSYLAPGANVLTF; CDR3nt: TGTGCCAGCAGTTATCTCGCTCCTGGGGCCAACGTCCTGACTTTC
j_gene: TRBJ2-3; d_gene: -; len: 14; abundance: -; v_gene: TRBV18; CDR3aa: CASSPPGETDTQYF; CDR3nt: TGTGCCAGCTCACCACCGGGAGAGACAGATACGCAGTATTTT
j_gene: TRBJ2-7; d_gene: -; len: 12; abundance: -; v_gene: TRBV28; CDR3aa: CASSWWGYEQYF; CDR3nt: TGTGCCAGCAGTTGGTGGGGCTACGAGCAGTACTTC
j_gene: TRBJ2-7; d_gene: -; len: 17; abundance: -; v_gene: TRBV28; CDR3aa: CASSPSPTGPSSYEQYF; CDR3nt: TGTGCCAGCAGTCCCTCTCCCACAGGACCAAGCTCCTACGAGCAGTACTTC
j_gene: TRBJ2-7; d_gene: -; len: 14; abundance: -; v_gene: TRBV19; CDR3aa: CASSSPGHKYEQYF; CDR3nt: TGTGCCAGTAGTTCCCCGGGACACAAATACGAGCAGTACTTC
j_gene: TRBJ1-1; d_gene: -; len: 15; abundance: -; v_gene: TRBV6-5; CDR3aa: CASSLNRGVNTEAFF; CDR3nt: TGTGCCAGCAGTCTAAATAGGGGCGTGAACACTGAAGCTTTCTTT
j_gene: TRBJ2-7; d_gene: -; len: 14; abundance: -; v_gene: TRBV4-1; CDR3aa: CASSQDRAGSEQYF; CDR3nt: TGCGCCAGCAGCCAAGATAGGGCTGGCAGCGAGCAGTACTTC
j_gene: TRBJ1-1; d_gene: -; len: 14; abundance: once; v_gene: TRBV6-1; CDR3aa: CASSEIWQHTEAFF; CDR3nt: TGTGCCAGCAGTGAAATTTGGCAGCACACTGAAGCTTTCTTT
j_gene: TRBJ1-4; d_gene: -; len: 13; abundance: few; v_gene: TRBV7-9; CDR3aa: CASRASGGEKLFF; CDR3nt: TGTGCCAGCCGGGCGTCGGGAGGGGAAAAACTGTTTTTT
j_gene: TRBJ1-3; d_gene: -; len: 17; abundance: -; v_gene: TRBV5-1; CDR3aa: CASSSTLGQSSGNTIYF; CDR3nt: TGCGCCAGCAGCTCTACTTTAGGACAGTCCTCTGGAAACACCATATATTTT
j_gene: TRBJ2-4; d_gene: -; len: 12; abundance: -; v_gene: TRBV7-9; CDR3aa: CASSLVGSLQYF; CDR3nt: TGTGCCAGCAGCTTAGTCGGTAGTCTTCAGTACTTC
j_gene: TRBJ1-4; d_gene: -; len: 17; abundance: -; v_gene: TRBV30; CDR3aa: CAWKGRAKTATNEKLFF; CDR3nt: TGTGCCTGGAAGGGCAGAGCAAAAACGGCAACTAATGAAAAACTGTTTTTT
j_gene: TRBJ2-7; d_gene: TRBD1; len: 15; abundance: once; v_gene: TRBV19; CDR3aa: CASSKRTGGPYEQYF; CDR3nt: TGTGCCAGTAGTAAACGGACAGGGGGACCCTACGAGCAGTACTTC
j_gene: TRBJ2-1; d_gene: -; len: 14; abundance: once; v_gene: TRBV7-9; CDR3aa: CASSLWGNDNEQFF; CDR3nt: TGTGCCAGCAGCTTATGGGGGAACGACAATGAGCAGTTCTTC
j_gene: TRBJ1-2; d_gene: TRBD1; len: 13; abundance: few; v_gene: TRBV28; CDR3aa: CASQPTGGLGYTF; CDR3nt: TGTGCCAGCCAACCGACAGGGGGATTGGGCTACACCTTC
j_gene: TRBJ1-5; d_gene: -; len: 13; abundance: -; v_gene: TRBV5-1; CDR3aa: CASSRAGDQPQHF; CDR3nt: TGCGCCAGCAGTAGGGCAGGAGATCAGCCCCAGCATTTT
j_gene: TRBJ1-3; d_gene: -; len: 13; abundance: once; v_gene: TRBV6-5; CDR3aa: CASSPPTGNTIYF; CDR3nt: TGTGCCAGCAGTCCCCCCACTGGAAACACCATATATTTT
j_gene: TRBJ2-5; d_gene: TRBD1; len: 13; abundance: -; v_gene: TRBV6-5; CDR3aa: CASSRQGGETQYF; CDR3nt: TGTGCCAGCAGTCGACAGGGCGGAGAGACCCAGTACTTC
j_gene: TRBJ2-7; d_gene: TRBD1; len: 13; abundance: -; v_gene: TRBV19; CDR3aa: CASSRQGAYEQYF; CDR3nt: TGTGCCAGTAGTCGACAGGGGGCCTACGAGCAGTACTTC
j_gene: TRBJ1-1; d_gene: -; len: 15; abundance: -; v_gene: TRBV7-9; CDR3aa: CASSPPGRGSTEAFF; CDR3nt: TGTGCCAGCAGCCCACCGGGGCGGGGTAGCACTGAAGCTTTCTTT
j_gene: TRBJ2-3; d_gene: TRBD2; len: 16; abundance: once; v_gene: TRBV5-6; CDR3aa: CASSWASGSSTDTQYF; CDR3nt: TGTGCCAGCAGCTGGGCTAGCGGGTCTAGCACAGATACGCAGTATTTT
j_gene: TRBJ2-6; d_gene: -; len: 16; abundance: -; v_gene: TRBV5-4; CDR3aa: CASSRGGNSGANVLTF; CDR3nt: TGTGCCAGCAGCAGGGGGGGCAACTCTGGGGCCAACGTCCTGACTTTC
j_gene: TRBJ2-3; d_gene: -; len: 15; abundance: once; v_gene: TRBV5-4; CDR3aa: CASSFGGVGTDTQYF; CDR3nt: TGTGCCAGCAGCTTTGGGGGCGTCGGCACAGATACGCAGTATTTT
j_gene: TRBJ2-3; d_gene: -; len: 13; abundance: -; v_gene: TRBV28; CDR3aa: CASSVSGTDTQYF; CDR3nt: TGTGCCAGCAGTGTGAGCGGCACAGATACGCAGTATTTT
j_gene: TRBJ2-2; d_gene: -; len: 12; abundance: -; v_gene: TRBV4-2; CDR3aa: CASSQEGGELFF; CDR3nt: TGTGCCAGCAGCCAAGAGGGCGGGGAGCTGTTTTTT
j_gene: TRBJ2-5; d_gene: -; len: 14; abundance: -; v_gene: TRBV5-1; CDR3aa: CASSSEGWEETQYF; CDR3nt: TGCGCCAGCAGCTCGGAGGGCTGGGAAGAGACCCAGTACTTC
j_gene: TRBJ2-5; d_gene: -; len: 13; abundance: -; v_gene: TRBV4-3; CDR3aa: CASSQEGLGTQYF; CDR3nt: TGCGCCAGCAGCCAAGAAGGGTTGGGGACCCAGTACTTC
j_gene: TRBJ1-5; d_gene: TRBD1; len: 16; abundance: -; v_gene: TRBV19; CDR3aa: CASSTSTGGINQPQHF; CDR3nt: TGTGCCAGTAGTACATCAACAGGGGGCATAAATCAGCCCCAGCATTTT
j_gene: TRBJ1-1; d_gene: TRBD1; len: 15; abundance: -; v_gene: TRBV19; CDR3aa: CASSFRTGRSTEAFF; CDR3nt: TGTGCCAGTAGTTTCAGGACAGGGCGGTCCACTGAAGCTTTCTTT
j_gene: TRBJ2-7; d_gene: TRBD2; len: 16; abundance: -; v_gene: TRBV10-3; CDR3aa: CAISESSGLAGSEQYF; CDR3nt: TGTGCCATCAGTGAGTCGTCCGGACTAGCAGGCTCCGAGCAGTACTTC
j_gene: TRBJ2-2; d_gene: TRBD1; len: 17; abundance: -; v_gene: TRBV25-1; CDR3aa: CASSEGSDRGGTGELFF; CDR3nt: TGTGCCAGCAGTGAAGGTTCCGACAGGGGAGGCACCGGGGAGCTGTTTTTT
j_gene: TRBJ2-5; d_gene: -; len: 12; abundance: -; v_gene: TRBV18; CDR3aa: CASSPPGETQYF; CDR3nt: TGTGCCAGCTCACCACCGGGTGAGACCCAGTACTTC